The clone carrying this T cell receptor (beta chain) has at least ten counts. Its target is unknown. Via MiXCR, TCRdb re-called the reads, giving one row per CDR3 protein. The sample consists of 400,000 or so distinct CDR3 sequences, approximately 31% of them appearing once. This CDR3 region has 15 residues. Germline CDR1 reads MDHEN; CDR2 reads SYDVKM. Trimming took 5 bases from V and 9 from J; bases not matched to a gene: 9. The record originates from a study of T cell repertoires in cytomegalovirus infection. Study summary: Carrying CMV and the relevant HLA type showed in public TCR beta signatures. Study-level findings and limits: Dominating the ex vivo response were TCR beta clonotypes that were CMV-specific and HLA-C-restricted. CMV carriers having the relevant HLA were flagged by cumulative public TCR beta family frequency.

The rearrangement joins TRBV28 to TRBJ1-6; 8 bases fit TRBD1. This sequence was found in a human donor in good health (CMV status not recorded). Some clones in this sample may be carry-over from other donors' samples. The sequenced sample was PBMCs. The CDR3 spells CASSSPTGEVSPLHF. CDR3 bases: TGTGCCAGCAGTAGCCCGACAGGGGAGGTTTCACCCCTCCACTTT.